These 9 T cell receptor beta chains were sequenced from one sample in a study of blood T cell repertoires in COVID-19. Sequenced by immunoSEQ multiplex PCR; TCRdb stores in-frame clones only, minus some. The data hold 250,000 to 300,000 clones, with roughly nine tenths observed a single time. Sequenced sample: PBMCs or T cells enriched from blood (not recorded which). These receptors originate from a human donor in a cohort exposed to, infected with or recovered from COVID-19 (not recorded which). The donor label of this sample is uncertain.

The count of this clone is one. This chain joins TRBV4-3 and TRBJ1-5; D uncertain. The germline gives CDR1 LGHNA, CDR2 YSLEER. Trimming left V 1 base short and J 0 bases short, with 7 bases between. This CDR3 is 15 amino acids long. CDR3 sequence: CASSQGVASNQPQHF. The CDR3 DNA reads TGCGCCAGCAGCCAAGGAGTAGCTAGCAATCAGCCCCAGCATTTT.

The chain combines TRBV27 with TRBJ1-6; D possibly corresponds to TRBD1 (5 bases). Deletions cut 4 bases from V and 11 bases from J, with 12 bases between. This CDR3 contains 13 residues. Germline V CDR1 and CDR2: MNHEY, SMNVEV (reference sequence). The CDR3 DNA reads as TGTGCCAGCAGTTCGGACATGGGGACACCCCTCCACTTT. Its translation is CASSSDMGTPLHF.

This clone appeared once. The chain employs TRBV4-1 and TRBJ1-2, with D possibly TRBD1 on 5 matching bases. This CDR3 is 14 amino acids long. Trimming removed 1 base from V and 0 bases from J, with 6 bases in between. Per germline, CDR1 MGHRA and CDR2 YSYEKL. CDR3 loop: CASSQGQSNYGYTF. Written as DNA, the CDR3 is TGCGCCAGCAGCCAAGGACAGTCTAACTATGGCTACACCTTC.

V usage is TRBV4-1 and J usage is TRBJ1-2; D gene uncertain. CDR1 and CDR2 from the germline V gene are MGHRA and YSYEKL. V lost 4 bases, J lost 4 bases, and 13 bases lay in between. The CDR3 totals 14 residues. For the CDR3, the DNA is TGCGCCAGCAGCCCCTATACAGTCTCCTATGGCTACACCTTC. It translates to CASSPYTVSYGYTF.

The CDR3 nucleotides read TGCGCCAGCAGCCTGACTAGCGTCGGAGAGACCCAGTACTTC. Protein product: CASSLTSVGETQYF. This chain uses TRBV4-1 with TRBJ2-5; TRBD2 aligns across 8 bases. This CDR3 has 14 amino acids. The V gene's germline CDR1 is MGHRA and CDR2 YSYEKL. J was trimmed by 4 bases and V by 4 bases; bases with no gene match: 5.

The chain combines TRBV18 with TRBJ2-6; D remains ambiguous. Germline CDR1 and CDR2: KGHSH and LQKENI. CDR3 length equals 15 residues. V lost 2 bases and J 4 bases, leaving 9 bases between the germline ends. The CDR3 sequence is CASSPAVAGANVLTF. CDR3 nucleotide sequence: TGTGCCAGCTCACCAGCGGTCGCCGGGGCCAACGTCCTGACTTTC.

The V gene is TRBV11-3, the J gene TRBJ2-5; D gene ambiguous. Germline-derived CDR1 and CDR2 are SGHNT and YENEEA. This CDR3 is 15 amino acids long. Between the trimmed V and J ends, which lost 5 bases and 0 bases, there was a span of 13 bases. The CDR3 DNA follows: TGTGCCAGCAGCGACCGAGGAGACCACCAAGAGACCCAGTACTTC. This codes for CASSDRGDHQETQYF. The full variable domain, with the rest looked up from reference TRBV11-3 and TRBJ2-5, is EAGVVQSPRYKIIEKKQPVAFWCNPISGHNTLYWYLQNLGQGPELLIRYENEEAVDDSQLPKDRFSAERLKGVDSTLKIQPAELGDSAVYLCASSDRGDHQETQYFGPGTRLLVL.

This clone was counted a single time. The chain couples TRBV19 to TRBJ1-1; D remains unclear. V was pared by 6 bases and J by 5 bases, with 13 bases between. The CDR3 has 13 residues. CDR1 and CDR2 (germline): LNHDA, SQIVND (reference sequence). The CDR3 DNA reads TGTGCCAGTAGAGGCGGGAGTTGGACTGAAGCTTTCTTT. Translation: CASRGGSWTEAFF. Full variable domain (missing parts from reference TRBV19 and TRBJ1-1): DGGITQSPKYLFRKEGQNVTLSCEQNLNHDAMYWYRQDPGQGLRLIYYSQIVNDFQKGDIAEGYSVSREKKESFPLTVTSAQKNPTAFYLCASRGGSWTEAFFGQGTRLTVV.

V is TRBV5-1 and J is TRBJ1-4; weak D call: TRBD1 (6 bases). Germline V gene data show CDR1 as SGHRS and CDR2 as YFSETQ. V was trimmed by 0 bases and J by 7 bases, leaving 16 bases between them. CDR3 length equals 16 residues. CDR3 bases: TGCGCCAGCAGCTTGGGCGAACAGGGATTCGTTGAAAAACTGTTTTTT. Translated, it gives CASSLGEQGFVEKLFF.